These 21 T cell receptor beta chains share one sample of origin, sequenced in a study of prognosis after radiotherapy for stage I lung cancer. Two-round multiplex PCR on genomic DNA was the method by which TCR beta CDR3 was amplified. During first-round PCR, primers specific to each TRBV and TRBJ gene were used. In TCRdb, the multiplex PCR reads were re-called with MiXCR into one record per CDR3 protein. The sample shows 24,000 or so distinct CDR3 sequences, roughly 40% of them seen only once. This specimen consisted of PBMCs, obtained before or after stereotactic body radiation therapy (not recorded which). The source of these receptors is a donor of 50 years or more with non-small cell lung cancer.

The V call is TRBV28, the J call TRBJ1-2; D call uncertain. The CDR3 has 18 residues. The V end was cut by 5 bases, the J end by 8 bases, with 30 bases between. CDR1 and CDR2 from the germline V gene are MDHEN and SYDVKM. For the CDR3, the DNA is TGTGCCAGCAGTCTCGACCGGGCCCTCTTGTTAAGTTCGGGGGGCTACACCTTC. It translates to CASSLDRALLLSSGGYTF.

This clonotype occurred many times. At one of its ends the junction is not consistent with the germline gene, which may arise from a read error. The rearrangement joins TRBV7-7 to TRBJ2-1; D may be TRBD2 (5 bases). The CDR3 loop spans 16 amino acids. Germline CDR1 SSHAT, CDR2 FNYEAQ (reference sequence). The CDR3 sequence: CASSLVGGSSYNEQFF. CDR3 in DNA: TGTGCTAGCAGCTTAGTAGGTGGGAGCTCCTACAATGAGCAGTTCTTC.

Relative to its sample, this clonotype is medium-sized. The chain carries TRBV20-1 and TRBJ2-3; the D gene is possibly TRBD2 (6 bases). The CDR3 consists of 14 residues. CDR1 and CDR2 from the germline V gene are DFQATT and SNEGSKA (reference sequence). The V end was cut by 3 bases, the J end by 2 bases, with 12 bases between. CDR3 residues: CSARLGGNTDTQYF. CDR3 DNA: TGCAGTGCTAGGCTAGGCGGGAACACAGATACGCAGTATTTT.

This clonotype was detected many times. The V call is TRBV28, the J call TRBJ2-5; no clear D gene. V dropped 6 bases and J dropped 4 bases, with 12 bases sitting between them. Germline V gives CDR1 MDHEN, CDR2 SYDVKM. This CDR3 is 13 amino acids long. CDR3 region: CASSSKFGETQYF. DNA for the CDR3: TGTGCCAGCAGCAGCAAATTCGGAGAGACCCAGTACTTC.

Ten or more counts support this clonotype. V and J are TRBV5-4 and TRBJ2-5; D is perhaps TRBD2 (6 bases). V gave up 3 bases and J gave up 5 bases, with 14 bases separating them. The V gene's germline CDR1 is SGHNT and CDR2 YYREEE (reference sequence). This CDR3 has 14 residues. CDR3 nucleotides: TGTGCCAGCAGCTCGGGAGCGTGGGAGGAGACCCAGTACTTC. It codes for CASSSGAWEETQYF. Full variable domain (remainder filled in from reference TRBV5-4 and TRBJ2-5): ETGVTQSPTHLIKTRGQQVTLRCSSQSGHNTVSWYQQALGQGPQFIFQYYREEENGRGNFPPRFSGLQFPNYSSELNVNALELDDSALYLCASSSGAWEETQYFGPGTRLLVL.

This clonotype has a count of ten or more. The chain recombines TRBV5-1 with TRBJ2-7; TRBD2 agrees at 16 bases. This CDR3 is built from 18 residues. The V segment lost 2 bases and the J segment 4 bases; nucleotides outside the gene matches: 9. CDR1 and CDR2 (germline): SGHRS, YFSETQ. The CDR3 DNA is TGCGCCAGCAGCTTCACTGGGACTAGCGGGAGGGAATCTTACGAGCAGTACTTC. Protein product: CASSFTGTSGRESYEQYF.

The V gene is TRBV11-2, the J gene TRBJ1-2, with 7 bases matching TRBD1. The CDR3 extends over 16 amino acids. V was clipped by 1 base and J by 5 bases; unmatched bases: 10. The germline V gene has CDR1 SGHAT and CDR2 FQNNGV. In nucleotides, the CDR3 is TGTGCCAGCAGCTTAGGGTGGGGCAGACAGGGTTATGGCTACACCTTC. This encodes CASSLGWGRQGYGYTF.

Written as DNA, the CDR3 is TGCAGTGCTAGTTATGGGTTGGTGAGCACAGATACGCAGTATTTT. Protein product: CSASYGLVSTDTQYF. The V call is TRBV20-1, the J call TRBJ2-3; D gene ambiguous. V was pared by 3 bases and J by 0 bases, with 13 bases between. The CDR3 runs 15 residues. Germline CDR1 reads DFQATT; CDR2 reads SNEGSKA (reference sequence).

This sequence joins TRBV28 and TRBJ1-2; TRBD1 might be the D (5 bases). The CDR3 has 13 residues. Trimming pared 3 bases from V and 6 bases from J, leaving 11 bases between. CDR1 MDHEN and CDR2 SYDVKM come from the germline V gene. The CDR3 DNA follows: TGTGCCAGCAGTTTCTCGCGGGGGGATGGCTACACCTTC. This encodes CASSFSRGDGYTF.

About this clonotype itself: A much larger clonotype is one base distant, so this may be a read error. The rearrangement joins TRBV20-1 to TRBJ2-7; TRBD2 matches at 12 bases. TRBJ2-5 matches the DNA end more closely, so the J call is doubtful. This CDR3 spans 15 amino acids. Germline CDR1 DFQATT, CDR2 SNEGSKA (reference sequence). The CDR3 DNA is TGCAGTGCTACTAGCGGGAGGGCCGGGTGGGAGACCCAGTACTTC. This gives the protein CSATSGRAGWETQYF.

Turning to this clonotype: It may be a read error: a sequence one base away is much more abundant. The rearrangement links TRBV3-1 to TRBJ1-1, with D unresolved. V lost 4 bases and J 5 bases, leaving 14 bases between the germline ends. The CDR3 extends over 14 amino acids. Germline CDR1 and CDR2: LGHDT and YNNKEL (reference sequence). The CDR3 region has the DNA TGTGCCAGCAGCCGAGAAGTGACCGAAACTGAAGCTTTCTTT. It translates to CASSREVTETEAFF.

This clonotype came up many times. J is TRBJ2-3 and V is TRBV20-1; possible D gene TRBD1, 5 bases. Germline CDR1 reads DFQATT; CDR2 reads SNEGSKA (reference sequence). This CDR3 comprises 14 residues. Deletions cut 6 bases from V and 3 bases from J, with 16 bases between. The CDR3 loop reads CSASRRGGTDTQYF. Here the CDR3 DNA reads TGCAGTGCCAGCAGAAGGGGTGGGACAGATACGCAGTATTTT.

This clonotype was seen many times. CDR3: CASGLVLGRGRYTEAFF. Here the CDR3 DNA reads TGTGCTAGTGGTTTGGTACTGGGCAGGGGGAGGTACACTGAAGCTTTCTTT. The chain carries TRBV12-5 and TRBJ1-1; TRBD1 agrees at 7 bases. CDR3 length equals 17 residues. V dropped 0 bases and J dropped 3; count of bases not matched to a gene: 10. Germline V lookup: CDR1 LGHNT, CDR2 FRNRAP.

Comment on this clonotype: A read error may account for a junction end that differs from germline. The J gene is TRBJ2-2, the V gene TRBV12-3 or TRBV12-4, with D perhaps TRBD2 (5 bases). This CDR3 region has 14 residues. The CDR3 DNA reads TGTGCCAGCAGCCGGGGAACGAACACCGGGGATCTGTTTTTT. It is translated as CASSRGTNTGDLFF.

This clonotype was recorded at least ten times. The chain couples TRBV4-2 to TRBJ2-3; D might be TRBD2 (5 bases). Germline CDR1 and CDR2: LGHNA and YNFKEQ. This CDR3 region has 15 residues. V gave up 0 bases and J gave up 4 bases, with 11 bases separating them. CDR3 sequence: CASSQENTGADTQYF. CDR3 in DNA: TGTGCCAGCAGCCAAGAAAATACCGGGGCAGATACGCAGTATTTT.

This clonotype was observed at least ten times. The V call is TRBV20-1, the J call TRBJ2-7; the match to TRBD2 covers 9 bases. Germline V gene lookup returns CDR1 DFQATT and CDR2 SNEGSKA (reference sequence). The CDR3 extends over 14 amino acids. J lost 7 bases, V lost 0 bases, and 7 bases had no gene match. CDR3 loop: CSAREVAGAGEQYF. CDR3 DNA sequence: TGCAGTGCTAGAGAAGTAGCGGGAGCCGGGGAGCAGTACTTC.

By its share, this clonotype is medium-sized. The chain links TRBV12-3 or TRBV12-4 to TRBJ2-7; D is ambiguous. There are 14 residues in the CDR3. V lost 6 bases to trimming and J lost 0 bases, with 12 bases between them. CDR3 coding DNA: TGTGCCAGCAGCAGCGTATCCCCCTCCTACGAGCAGTACTTC. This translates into CASSSVSPSYEQYF.

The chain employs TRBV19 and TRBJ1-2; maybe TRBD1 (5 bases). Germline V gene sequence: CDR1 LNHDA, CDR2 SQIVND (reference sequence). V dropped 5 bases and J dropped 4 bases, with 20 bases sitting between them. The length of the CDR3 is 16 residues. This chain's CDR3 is CASSEDRRGFVYGYTF. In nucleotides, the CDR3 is TGTGCCAGTAGTGAGGACCGTAGGGGATTTGTCTATGGCTACACCTTC.

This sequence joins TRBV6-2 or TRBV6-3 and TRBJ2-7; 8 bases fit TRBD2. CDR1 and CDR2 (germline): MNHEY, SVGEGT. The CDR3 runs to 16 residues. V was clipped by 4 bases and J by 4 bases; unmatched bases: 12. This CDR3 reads CASSSHASGSLYEQYF. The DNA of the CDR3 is TGTGCCAGCAGTTCACACGCGAGCGGGAGTCTGTACGAGCAGTACTTC.

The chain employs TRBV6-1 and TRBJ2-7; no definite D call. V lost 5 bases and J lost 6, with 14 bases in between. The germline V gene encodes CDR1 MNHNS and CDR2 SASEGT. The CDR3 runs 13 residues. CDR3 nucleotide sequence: TGTGCCAGCAGTCCACCTCATTACTTCGAGCAGTACTTC. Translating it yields CASSPPHYFEQYF.

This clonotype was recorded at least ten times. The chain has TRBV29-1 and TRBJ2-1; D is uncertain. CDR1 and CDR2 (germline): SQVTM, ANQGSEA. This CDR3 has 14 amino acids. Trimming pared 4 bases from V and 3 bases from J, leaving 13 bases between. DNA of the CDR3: TGCAGCGTTGTTAGGTGGGGTAACTACAATGAGCAGTTCTTC. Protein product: CSVVRWGNYNEQFF.